A selection of T cell receptor beta chains follows, all from one sample in a study of graft-versus-host responses after intestinal transplantation. The antigens these receptors bind are not known. Data came from immunoSEQ multiplex PCR; TCRdb stores just in-frame clones and leaves some out. The sample lists more than 95,000 clones; approximately 94% were seen once. Sequenced here: unstimulated CD8+ T cells sorted from spleen or lymph node cells, sampled before intestinal transplant. Receptors originate from a human donor who received an intestinal transplant. Both conserved end residues are part of each CDR3. The order of the fields is D gene, J gene, clone size, V gene, CDR3 protein, CDR3 DNA. The D gene is left open where the match is weak. Clone size appears in some rows only: once, few, many, or a class for an expanded clone.

>-|TRBJ1-3|-|TRBV9
CASSVGDSSGNTIYF
TGTGCCAGCAGCGTAGGCGACAGCTCTGGAAACACCATATATTTT
>TRBD2|TRBJ2-3|-|TRBV27
CASSRASGGSDTQYF
TGTGCCAGCAGCCGGGCTAGCGGGGGCTCAGATACGCAGTATTTT
>-|TRBJ2-1|-|TRBV27
CASTGVGSYNEQFF
TGTGCCAGCACGGGGGTAGGCTCCTACAATGAGCAGTTCTTC
>-|TRBJ2-7|-|TRBV27
CASSLSGNSYEQYF
TGTGCCAGCAGTTTATCGGGGAACTCCTACGAGCAGTACTTC
>-|TRBJ2-1|-|TRBV7-6
CASSTSLRNEQFF
TGTGCCAGCAGCACTTCACTTCGGAATGAGCAGTTCTTC
>-|TRBJ2-7|-|TRBV4-2
CASKREVRGTYEQYF
TGTGCCAGCAAAAGAGAGGTAAGGGGAACCTACGAGCAGTACTTC
>TRBD2|TRBJ2-7|-|TRBV6-1
CASSYRLAGYEQYF
TGTGCCAGCAGTTATCGACTAGCGGGTTACGAGCAGTACTTC
>-|TRBJ1-2|-|TRBV4-1
CASSQETGANYGYTF
TGCGCCAGCAGCCAAGAGACAGGCGCTAACTATGGCTACACCTTC
>TRBD2|TRBJ2-3|-|TRBV10-1
CASSESGGLVRLGQYF
TGCGCCAGCAGTGAGTCCGGGGGACTAGTTCGCCTGGGGCAGTATTTT
>-|TRBJ1-5|once|TRBV19
CASSGRTEGHQPQHF
TGTGCCAGTAGTGGGCGGACTGAGGGGCATCAGCCCCAGCATTTT
>-|TRBJ2-5|-|TRBV9
CASSVEGLQETQYF
TGTGCCAGCAGCGTAGAAGGGCTGCAAGAGACCCAGTACTTC
>-|TRBJ1-1|-|TRBV27
CASSHMSEMTEAFF
TGTGCCAGCAGCCACATGTCCGAGATGACTGAAGCTTTCTTT
>TRBD1|TRBJ2-7|-|TRBV7-9
CASSFGTGDEQYF
TGTGCCAGCAGCTTCGGGACAGGGGACGAGCAGTACTTC
>TRBD2|TRBJ2-1|-|TRBV4-2
CASSQDFNPWGGNEQFF
TGTGCCAGCAGCCAAGATTTCAACCCATGGGGGGGGAATGAGCAGTTCTTC
>TRBD1|TRBJ2-5|once|TRBV29-1
CSVPTGDETQYF
TGCAGCGTGCCGACAGGGGATGAGACCCAGTACTTC
>TRBD1|TRBJ1-2|-|TRBV14
CASRSGTEIYGYTF
TGTGCCAGTCGATCCGGGACAGAGATTTATGGCTACACCTTC
>-|TRBJ1-5|-|TRBV11-2
CASSLDGNQPQHF
TGTGCCAGCAGCTTGGACGGTAATCAGCCCCAGCATTTT
>-|TRBJ2-7|-|TRBV23-1
CASSQYRQGRAGFFYEQYF
TGCGCCAGCAGTCAATATAGACAGGGTCGAGCGGGGTTCTTCTACGAGCAGTACTTC
>TRBD2|TRBJ2-2|-|TRBV5-8
CASSPLAGGPTGELFF
TGTGCCAGCAGCCCACTAGCGGGGGGCCCCACCGGGGAGCTGTTTTTT
>-|TRBJ2-5|-|TRBV11-3
CASSLGSGVETQYF
TGTGCCAGCAGCTTAGGCTCGGGGGTAGAGACCCAGTACTTC
>TRBD1|TRBJ1-1|-|TRBV7-8
CASSSPGQGLMNTEAFF
TGTGCCAGCAGCTCCCCGGGACAGGGCCTTATGAACACTGAAGCTTTCTTT
>-|TRBJ2-4|-|TRBV10-1
CASSALEGRSNIQYF
TGCGCCAGCAGTGCTCTCGAGGGGAGATCAAACATTCAGTACTTC
>-|TRBJ1-1|-|TRBV30
CAWSRVGDTEAFF
TGTGCCTGGAGTCGAGTCGGGGACACTGAAGCTTTCTTT
>-|TRBJ1-5|-|TRBV15
CATSRVRGGDQPQHF
TGTGCCACCAGCAGAGTACGGGGGGGTGATCAGCCCCAGCATTTT
>-|TRBJ1-5|-|TRBV7-2
CASSLEGPRGQPQHF
TGTGCCAGCAGCTTGGAGGGACCCCGGGGGCAGCCCCAGCATTTT
>-|TRBJ1-1|-|TRBV5-5
CASSLAGAQNTEAFF
TGTGCCAGCAGCTTGGCGGGGGCCCAGAACACTGAAGCTTTCTTT
>-|TRBJ1-6|-|TRBV19
CASSTGTTNSPLHF
TGTGCCAGTAGTACCGGGACAACGAATTCACCCCTCCACTTT
>-|TRBJ1-1|-|TRBV4-1
CASSQDRALNTEAFF
TGCGCCAGCAGCCAAGACCGGGCGCTGAACACTGAAGCTTTCTTT
>TRBD2|TRBJ2-5|-|TRBV11-2
CASSSGGAGETQYF
TGTGCCAGCAGTAGCGGGGGGGCGGGGGAGACCCAGTACTTC
>-|TRBJ2-1|-|TRBV5-1
CASSLVGTSSYNEQFF
TGCGCCAGCAGCTTGGTGGGGACGAGCTCCTACAATGAGCAGTTCTTC
>TRBD1|TRBJ2-7|-|TRBV4-1
CASSQDPGQGYEQYF
TGCGCCAGCAGCCAAGACCCGGGACAGGGCTACGAGCAGTACTTC
>TRBD1|TRBJ1-2|few|TRBV19
CASRPGTGHGYTF
TGTGCCAGTAGACCCGGGACAGGGCACGGCTACACCTTC
>-|TRBJ1-2|-|TRBV15
CATSRDSSPIYGYTF
TGTGCCACCAGCAGAGACAGCAGCCCGATTTATGGCTACACCTTC
>TRBD1|TRBJ2-7|-|TRBV4-1
CASSQGQGDLYEQYF
TGCGCCAGCAGCCAAGGACAGGGCGATCTCTACGAGCAGTACTTC
>-|TRBJ2-7|-|TRBV11-3
CASSLVVGQPSYEQYF
TGTGCCAGCAGCTTAGTTGTTGGGCAGCCGAGCTACGAGCAGTACTTC
>-|TRBJ1-5|-|TRBV7-8
CASSPTGNQPQHF
TGTGCCAGCAGCCCGACTGGCAATCAGCCCCAGCATTTT
>-|TRBJ2-5|-|TRBV6-1
CASSEGPGSSSYQETQYF
TGTGCCAGCAGTGAAGGACCAGGTTCTTCCTCGTACCAAGAGACCCAGTACTTC
>-|TRBJ1-1|-|TRBV11-2
CASSSGVLVEAFF
TGTGCCAGCAGCTCGGGGGTTCTGGTAGAAGCTTTCTTT
>TRBD1|TRBJ1-2|-|TRBV14
CASSSKRTGVYGYTF
TGTGCCAGCAGCTCAAAGCGGACAGGGGTGTATGGCTACACCTTC
>-|TRBJ1-5|few|TRBV4-1
CASSPKGGHHNQPQHF
TGCGCCAGCAGCCCAAAAGGAGGACATCACAATCAGCCCCAGCATTTT
>-|TRBJ1-1|-|TRBV19
CASSRGGRWTEAFF
TGTGCCAGTAGTAGGGGGGGTAGGTGGACTGAAGCTTTCTTT
>-|TRBJ1-6|-|TRBV28
CASSPRDGRNSPLHF
TGTGCCAGCAGCCCTCGGGACGGGAGAAATTCACCCCTCCACTTT
>TRBD1|TRBJ1-1|-|TRBV6-5
CASSYLEGQGDTEAFF
TGTGCCAGCAGTTACCTCGAGGGACAGGGGGACACTGAAGCTTTCTTT
>-|TRBJ2-3|-|TRBV4-1
CASSQDSWGPSTDTQYF
TGCGCCAGCAGCCAAGATTCGTGGGGGCCGTCAACAGATACGCAGTATTTT
>-|TRBJ1-1|-|TRBV4-1
CASSPSKSTGLTEAFF
TGCGCCAGCAGCCCTTCCAAGTCAACGGGGCTCACTGAAGCTTTCTTT
>TRBD1|TRBJ2-5|-|TRBV4-2
CASSHLPGQGDQETQYF
TGTGCCAGCAGCCACCTCCCGGGACAGGGGGACCAAGAGACCCAGTACTTC
>TRBD2|TRBJ2-7|-|TRBV6-1
CASRRAGGQGREQYF
TGTGCCAGCAGAAGAGCGGGGGGGCAAGGACGAGAGCAGTACTTC
>-|TRBJ2-7|-|TRBV6-5
CASSYGGDGTYEQYF
TGTGCCAGCAGTTACGGTGGGGACGGTACCTACGAGCAGTACTTC